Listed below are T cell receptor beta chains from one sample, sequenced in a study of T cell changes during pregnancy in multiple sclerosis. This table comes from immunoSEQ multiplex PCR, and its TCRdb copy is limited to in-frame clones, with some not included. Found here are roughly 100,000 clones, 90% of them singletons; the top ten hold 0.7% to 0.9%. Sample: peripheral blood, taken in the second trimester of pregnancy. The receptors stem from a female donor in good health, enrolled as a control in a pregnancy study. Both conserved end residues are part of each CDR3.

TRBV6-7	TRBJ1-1	CASSYPPDRDEAFF
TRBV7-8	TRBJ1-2	CASSFGGRNYGYTF
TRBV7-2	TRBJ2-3	CASSWTSDF
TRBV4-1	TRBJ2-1	CASSRGTMHYNEQFF
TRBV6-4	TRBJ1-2	CASSDSLRGNYGYTF
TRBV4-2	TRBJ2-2	CASSQDGQGTGELFF
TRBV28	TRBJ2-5	CASSPARGNRFKETQYF
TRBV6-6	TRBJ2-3	CASRSSGGRQYF
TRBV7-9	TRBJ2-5	CASSLTSGRQETQYF
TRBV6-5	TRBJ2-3	CASSYSGSGTDTQYF
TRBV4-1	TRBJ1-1	CASSQEKGQGNTEAFF
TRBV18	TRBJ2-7	CASSPEGSSYEQYF
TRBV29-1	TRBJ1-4	CSVVIGATNEKLFF
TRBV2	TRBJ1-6	CAAESSYNSPLHF
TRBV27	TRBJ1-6	CASSLFRGQSPLHF
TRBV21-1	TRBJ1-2	CASSPRQVIYGYTF
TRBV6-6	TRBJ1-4	CASSRDRGATNEKLFF
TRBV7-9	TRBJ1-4	CASSHGQDNEKLFF
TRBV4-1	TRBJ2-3	CASSPQGDTQYF
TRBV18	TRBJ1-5	CASSPAQGLNQPQHF
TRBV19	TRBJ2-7	CASSPLITGGLTYEQYF
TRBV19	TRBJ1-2	CASTWTGEPYGYTF
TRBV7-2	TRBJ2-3	CAGSLYWGAQYF
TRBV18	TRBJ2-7	CASSLPDRALRYEQYF
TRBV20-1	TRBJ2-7	CSAGARYEQYF
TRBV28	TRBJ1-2	CASSLFPTYGYGYTF
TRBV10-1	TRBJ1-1	CAIRFPGCTEAFF
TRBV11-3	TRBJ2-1	CASSSGSKDGNEQFF
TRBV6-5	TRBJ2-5	CASGRTSGQETQYF
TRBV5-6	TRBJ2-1	CASSLLAGATNEQFF
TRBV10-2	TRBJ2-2	CASSEQGPGDTGELFF